This T cell receptor beta chain was recorded in a study of T cell responses to AZD1222 COVID-19 vaccine. TCRdb's table, derived via immunoSEQ multiplex PCR, lists solely in-frame clones and lacks some. In the table there are 150,000 to 200,000 clones, 80% to 95% of which are singletons. Pooled together were second doses at about 4 or about 12 weeks. V lost 5 bases and J lost 5; bases outside the gene matches: 7. The germline V gene encodes CDR1 MNHEY and CDR2 SMNVEV (reference sequence). CDR3 length: 14 residues. Specimen: peripheral blood, collected 28 days after the second AZD1222 dose. The chain joins TRBV27 to TRBJ2-5, with TRBD2 matching 8 bases. The source of this sequence is an adult who received the AZD1222 COVID-19 vaccine. CDR3 coding DNA: TGTGCCAGCAGTCCCTGGGGACTAGAGGAGACCCAGTACTTC. It codes for CASSPWGLEETQYF.